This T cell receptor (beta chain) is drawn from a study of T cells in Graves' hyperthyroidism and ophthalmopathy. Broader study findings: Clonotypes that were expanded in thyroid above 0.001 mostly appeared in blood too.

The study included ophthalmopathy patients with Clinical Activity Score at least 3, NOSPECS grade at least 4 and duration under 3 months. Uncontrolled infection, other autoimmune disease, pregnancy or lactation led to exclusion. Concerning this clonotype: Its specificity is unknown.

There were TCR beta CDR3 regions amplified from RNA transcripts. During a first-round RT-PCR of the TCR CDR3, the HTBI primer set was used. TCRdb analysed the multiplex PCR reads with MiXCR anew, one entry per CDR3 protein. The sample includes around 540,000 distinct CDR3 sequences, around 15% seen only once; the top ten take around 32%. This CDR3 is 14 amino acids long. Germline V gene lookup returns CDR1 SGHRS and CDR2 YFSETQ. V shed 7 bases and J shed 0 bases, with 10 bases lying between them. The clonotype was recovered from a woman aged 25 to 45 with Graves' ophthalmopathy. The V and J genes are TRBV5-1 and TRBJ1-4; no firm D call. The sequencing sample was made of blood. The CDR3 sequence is CASRAVPTNEKLFF. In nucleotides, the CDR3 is TGCGCCAGCCGGGCGGTGCCAACTAATGAAAAACTGTTTTTT. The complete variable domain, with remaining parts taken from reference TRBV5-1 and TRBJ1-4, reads KAGVTQTPRYLIKTRGQQVTLSCSPISGHRSVSWYQQTPGQGLQFLFEYFSETQRNKGNFPGRFSGRQFSNSRSEMNVSTLELGDSALYLCASRAVPTNEKLFFGSGTQLSVL.